A single sample is the source of the 15 T cell receptor beta chains below, sequenced in a study of regulatory T cells in long-lasting Graves disease. Time point described: newly diagnosed GD, antithyroid drugs for less than 3 months. After RNA was extracted from PBMCs, the TCR library was made from it. HTBI primers from iRepertoire and Arm-PCR of CDR3 regions yielded the TCR beta libraries. MiXCR, applied by TCRdb to the multiplex PCR reads, yields one record per CDR3 protein. The top ten clones hold approximately 21% of a sample with about 380,000 distinct CDR3 sequences, about 14% of them seen once. The sample in question was peripheral blood mononuclear cells (PBMCs), obtained at new diagnosis, from a patient treated with antithyroid drugs. All receptors derive from a female donor with Graves disease.

This clonotype occurred many times. The V gene is TRBV6-1, the J gene TRBJ1-5, with 7 bases matching TRBD1. The V and J ends lost 2 bases and 7 bases, in that order; junction bases with no gene match: 8. The CDR3 is 15 amino acids. From germline, CDR1 is MNHNS and CDR2 SASEGT. The CDR3 here is CASSETGEGFQPQHF. The DNA of the CDR3 is TGTGCCAGCAGTGAAACAGGGGAGGGGTTCCAGCCCCAGCATTTT.

This clonotype was recorded at least ten times. V gene TRBV7-3 combines with J gene TRBJ2-1, with TRBD1 matching over 8 bases. CDR1 is SGHTA and CDR2 is FQGTGA in the germline V gene. CDR3 length: 14 amino acids. V was clipped by 3 bases and J by 12 bases; unmatched bases: 10. Here the CDR3 DNA reads TGTGCCAGCAGCTTCCAGGGGGCCCAGGGGACGCAGTTCTTC. Translated, it gives CASSFQGAQGTQFF.

This clonotype occurred a few times. The V and J genes are TRBV9 and TRBJ1-2; possible D gene TRBD1, 6 bases. The V and J ends lost 5 bases and 8 bases respectively, with 19 bases between them. The CDR3 loop spans 14 amino acids. CDR1 is SGDLS and CDR2 is YYNGEE in the germline V gene. The CDR3 loop is CASSDSTGAIGYTF. The CDR3 DNA sequence: TGTGCCAGCAGTGACTCGACAGGCGCGATCGGCTACACCTTC.

The V gene is TRBV27, the J gene TRBJ2-7, with D maybe TRBD2 (5 bases). Germline V gene lookup returns CDR1 MNHEY and CDR2 SMNVEV (reference sequence). The V and J ends lost 6 bases and 4 bases respectively, with 22 bases between them. This CDR3 contains 16 residues. This CDR3 is CASSPLWERVQYEQYF. The CDR3 DNA reads TGTGCCAGCAGCCCACTGTGGGAGCGCGTTCAGTACGAGCAGTACTTC.

This clonotype has ten or more counts. The chain carries TRBV7-2 and TRBJ2-2, with TRBD1 matching 7 bases. Germline CDR1 SGHTA, CDR2 FQGNSA. The V and J ends lost 2 bases and 6 bases, in that order; junction bases with no gene match: 6. The CDR3 loop spans 15 amino acids. The CDR3 DNA is TGTGCCAGCAGCTTACAAGGGGGCGCCTCCGGGGAGCTGTTTTTT. Its protein product is CASSLQGGASGELFF.

This clonotype was seen repeatedly, ten times or more. V and J are TRBV9 and TRBJ1-6; no clear D gene. Looked up from germline, CDR1 is SGDLS and CDR2 is YYNGEE. The CDR3 totals 17 residues. The V end lost 5 bases, the J end lost 0 bases, and 15 bases lay between the germline ends. CDR3 bases: TGTGCCAGCAGTCTGGCCGGCGATCTCTCCTATAATTCACCCCTCCACTTT. This gives the protein CASSLAGDLSYNSPLHF.

The chain links TRBV7-9 to TRBJ2-1; D gene unclear. Looked up from germline, CDR1 is SEHNR and CDR2 is FQNEAQ (reference sequence). There are 15 residues in the CDR3. Trimming cost V 3 bases and J 7 bases, with 16 bases left between them. CDR3 nucleotides: TGTGCCAGCAGCTTTTTAAGCTCTCCTAATAATGAGCAGTTCTTC. This sequence encodes CASSFLSSPNNEQFF.

The chain is built from TRBV12-3 or TRBV12-4 and TRBJ1-6; D uncertain. The CDR3 spans 14 residues. With 3 bases removed from V and 9 bases from J, the gap between germline ends came to 12 bases. CDR3 protein: CASSLFQEGSPLHF. CDR3 sequence (DNA): TGTGCCAGCAGTTTGTTCCAGGAGGGTTCACCCCTCCACTTT.

The CDR3 loop reads CASSPRAGLYNEQFF. The CDR3 coding sequence is TGTGCCAGCAGTCCTAGAGCGGGGCTTTACAATGAGCAGTTCTTC. The chain recombines TRBV12-3 or TRBV12-4 with TRBJ2-1; 7 bases match TRBD2. J gave up 4 bases and V 5 bases, and 8 bases lay outside the gene matches. The CDR3 runs to 15 residues.

This sequence joins TRBV18 and TRBJ1-6, with a possible D match to TRBD1 (6 bases). V was trimmed by 3 bases and J by 5 bases, leaving 14 bases between them. The CDR3 is 16 amino acids. Germline-derived CDR1 and CDR2 are KGHSH and LQKENI. The CDR3 reads CASSPRTAFDNSPLHF. CDR3 nucleotide sequence: TGTGCCAGCTCACCGCGGACAGCGTTTGATAATTCACCCCTCCACTTT.

This clonotype was seen ten or more times. The chain is built from TRBV7-2 and TRBJ1-1, with 10 positions matching TRBD1. V dropped 4 bases and J dropped 4; count of bases not matched to a gene: 6. There are 15 residues in the CDR3. Germline V gene lookup returns CDR1 SGHTA and CDR2 FQGNSA. CDR3 protein: CASSSGQGFSTEAFF. CDR3 sequence (DNA): TGTGCCAGCAGCTCGGGACAGGGGTTCTCCACTGAAGCTTTCTTT.

This clonotype occurred many times. The chain combines TRBV10-1 with TRBJ2-2; D tentatively reads TRBD1 or TRBD2 (5 bases each). Trimming took 0 bases from V and 6 from J, leaving 26 bases between them. CDR1 is WNHNN and CDR2 is SYGVQD in the germline V gene (reference sequence). The CDR3 is made up of 20 amino acids. In DNA form, the CDR3 reads TGCGCCAGCAGTGAGTCGGGACGTGGGATCGGAGGCCCGGAATCCGGGGAGCTGTTTTTT. Its protein product is CASSESGRGIGGPESGELFF.

This clonotype was counted at least ten times. This chain joins TRBV28 and TRBJ2-1, with D uncertain. V dropped 6 bases and J dropped 2 bases, with 8 bases sitting between them. The CDR3 totals 13 residues. The germline CDR1 and CDR2 sequences are MDHEN and SYDVKM. The CDR3 loop is CASRGPPYNEQFF. The CDR3 coding sequence is TGTGCCAGCAGGGGCCCTCCCTACAATGAGCAGTTCTTC.

A word on this clonotype: One end of the junction does not line up with germline, which may come from a read error. The rearrangement links TRBV7-9 to TRBJ2-7; D is undetermined. CDR1 is SEHNR and CDR2 is FQNEAQ in the germline V gene (reference sequence). The length of the CDR3 is 14 residues. CDR3 nucleotides: TGTGCCAGCAGCTTAGCGCTAGACTCCCACGAGCAGTACTTC. It translates to CASSLALDSHEQYF.

This clonotype has a count of ten or more. The V gene is TRBV11-2, the J gene TRBJ1-6; D is unclear. Trimming took 3 bases from V and 9 from J, leaving 6 bases between them. The CDR3 is 12 residues long. CDR1 is SGHAT and CDR2 is FQNNGV in the germline V gene. The CDR3 nucleotides read TGTGCCAGCAGCTTTGGGAGTTCACCCCTCCACTTT. Residues: CASSFGSSPLHF. Looking up the rest from reference TRBV11-2 and TRBJ1-6 gives the full variable domain: EAGVAQSPRYKIIEKRQSVAFWCNPISGHATLYWYQQILGQGPKLLIQFQNNGVVDDSQLPKDRFSAERLKGVDSTLKIQPAKLEDSAVYLCASSFGSSPLHFGNGTRLTVT.